This entry lists 24 T cell receptor beta chains sequenced from one sample in a study of Graves' ophthalmopathy and Graves' hyperthyroidism. RNA transcripts yielded amplified TCR beta CDR3 regions. First-round RT-PCR with HTBI primers preceded a second-round multiplex PCR. TCRdb reprocessed the multiplex PCR reads with MiXCR, giving one entry per CDR3 protein. The sample carries nearly 400,000 distinct CDR3 sequences, 18% recorded once. Sequenced input: peripheral blood. These TCRs come from a woman between 18 and 30 years old with Graves' ophthalmopathy.

This clonotype was counted many times. V and J are TRBV6-2 or TRBV6-3 and TRBJ1-1, with 7 bases identical to TRBD1. Germline V lookup: CDR1 MNHEY, CDR2 SVGEGT. The CDR3 sequence is 13 residues long. J was trimmed by 4 bases and V by 7 bases; bases with no gene match: 6. CDR3 nucleotides: TGTGCCAGCACTTTGGCAGGGGGCACTGAAGCTTTCTTT. It is translated as CASTLAGGTEAFF.

The V and J genes are TRBV27 and TRBJ1-2; D ambiguous. V was shortened by 5 bases and J by 0 bases, with 19 bases between the two germline ends. The CDR3 length is 17 residues. Germline V gene sequence: CDR1 MNHEY, CDR2 SMNVEV (reference sequence). CDR3 in amino acids: CASSRSRTGPANYGYTF. CDR3 DNA: TGTGCCAGCAGTCGTAGTAGGACGGGCCCAGCTAACTATGGCTACACCTTC.

This clonotype was recorded many times. The chain carries TRBV6-5 and TRBJ1-2, with 12 positions matching TRBD1. Per germline, CDR1 MNHEY and CDR2 SVGAGI. This CDR3 contains 15 residues. V shed 3 bases, J shed 7 bases, and the junction held 6 bases outside the gene matches. CDR3 nucleotide sequence: TGTGCCAGCAGTTATTGGGACAGGGGGCGAGGTGGCTACACCTTC. Its translation is CASSYWDRGRGGYTF.

Many counts were recorded for this clonotype. The chain is built from TRBV6-2 or TRBV6-3 and TRBJ2-7; D is possibly TRBD1 or TRBD2 (5 bases each). This CDR3 region has 16 residues. V lost 6 bases to trimming and J lost 7 bases, with 25 bases between them. Germline lookup yields CDR1 MNHEY and CDR2 SVGEGT. CDR3 in amino acids: CASSLTSRVRVWEQYF. In DNA, the CDR3 is TGTGCCAGCAGCCTTACGTCGCGGGTCAGGGTTTGGGAGCAGTACTTC.

This clonotype was observed many times. The V gene is TRBV12-3 or TRBV12-4, the J gene TRBJ2-7; 7 nucleotides line up with TRBD1. The CDR3 has 14 residues. Germline trimming cut 4 bases from V and 4 bases from J; bases unmatched to any gene: 7. The CDR3 DNA sequence: TGTGCCAGCAGTTCCGACAGGGCCTGGTACGAGCAGTACTTC. Amino acid sequence: CASSSDRAWYEQYF.

Many counts were recorded for this clonotype. The chain uses TRBV6-2 or TRBV6-3 and TRBJ2-4; D is possibly TRBD1 (6 bases). The germline gives CDR1 MNHEY, CDR2 SVGEGT. V shed 1 base and J shed 3 bases, with 19 bases lying between them. The CDR3 is 18 residues long. The CDR3 loop reads CASSYFRQEPIDKNIQYF. CDR3 in DNA: TGTGCCAGCAGTTACTTCCGACAGGAACCTATTGACAAAAACATTCAGTACTTC.

This clonotype was picked up many times. The chain recombines TRBV7-9 with TRBJ2-2, with 7 nucleotides matching TRBD1. Trimming cost V 5 bases and J 6 bases; bases outside gene matches: 3. The V gene's germline CDR1 is SEHNR and CDR2 FQNEAQ (reference sequence). This CDR3 spans 13 amino acids. This CDR3 reads CASSTGTAGELFF. CDR3 coding DNA: TGTGCCAGCAGCACTGGGACAGCCGGGGAGCTGTTTTTT.

This sequence joins TRBV20-1 and TRBJ2-1; no reliable D call. The CDR3 runs to 16 residues. The V end lost 0 bases, the J end lost 6 bases, and 18 bases lay between the germline ends. CDR1 and CDR2 from the germline V gene are DFQATT and SNEGSKA (reference sequence). The CDR3 is CSARDRVDPETNEQFF. For the CDR3, the DNA is TGCAGTGCTAGAGACAGAGTGGACCCAGAAACCAATGAGCAGTTCTTC.

In its sample, this clonotype was seen many times. The gene calls are TRBV6-5 and TRBJ1-2, with 7 bases matching TRBD1. The J segment lost 8 bases and the V segment lost 5 bases, leaving 11 bases of the junction unmatched. Germline V gene data show CDR1 as MNHEY and CDR2 as SVGAGI. The CDR3 covers 14 residues. CDR3 region: CASSASVRGRGYTF. CDR3 DNA sequence: TGTGCCAGCAGTGCCTCGGTAAGGGGGCGCGGCTACACCTTC.

This clonotype has at least ten counts. The chain recombines TRBV19 with TRBJ1-2, with D unclear. Germline V lookup: CDR1 LNHDA, CDR2 SQIVND (reference sequence). The CDR3 length is 15 residues. Trimming stripped 3 bases from V and 2 bases from J, with 13 bases between. The DNA for the CDR3 is TGTGCCAGTAGTATTACCCTGGCCGAGAACTATGGCTACACCTTC. This gives the protein CASSITLAENYGYTF.

This clonotype was counted at least ten times. CDR3 in amino acids: CASSLAGTGVPNDNSPLHF. Here the CDR3 DNA reads TGCGCCAGCAGCTTGGCCGGGACAGGAGTCCCCAACGATAATTCACCCCTCCACTTT. The V call is TRBV5-1, the J call TRBJ1-6; TRBD1 aligns across 8 bases. The V and J ends lost 0 bases and 5 bases, in that order; junction bases with no gene match: 13. The germline gives CDR1 SGHRS, CDR2 YFSETQ. This CDR3 spans 19 amino acids.

A remark on this clonotype: This CDR3 is missing its conserved last phenylalanine or tryptophan, likely due to a read error. The chain links TRBV7-2 to TRBJ2-7, with a tentative D call TRBD2 (5 bases). The CDR3 covers 14 residues. Germline V gene sequence: CDR1 SGHTA, CDR2 FQGNSA. The V end was cut by 3 bases, the J end by 6 bases, with 15 bases between. The DNA of the CDR3 is TGTGCCAGCAGCTTCGGCCGACTACCAGGCGAGCAGTACTAC. This gives the protein CASSFGRLPGEQYY.

The chain employs TRBV6-1 and TRBJ2-2; the D gene could be TRBD1 or TRBD2 (5 bases each). This CDR3 region has 18 residues. V lost 2 bases and J 4 bases, leaving 20 bases between the germline ends. Germline V gene lookup returns CDR1 MNHNS and CDR2 SASEGT. DNA for the CDR3: TGTGCCAGCAGTGAAACGTTAGTATCAGGGACGAGCACCGGGGAGCTGTTTTTT. Translating it yields CASSETLVSGTSTGELFF.

This clonotype occurred many times. V usage is TRBV12-3 or TRBV12-4 and J usage is TRBJ2-2, with D unclear. The CDR3 is 17 amino acids. The V end lost 7 bases, the J end lost 4 bases, and 22 bases lay between the germline ends. CDR3 loop: CASTTSGSPLGTGELFF. CDR3 nucleotide sequence: TGTGCCAGCACAACTTCCGGGTCACCTTTAGGCACCGGGGAGCTGTTTTTT.

Note on this clonotype: This sequence may be a read error, since a much larger clone differs from it by one base. The rearrangement joins TRBV6-1 to TRBJ1-1; D is possibly TRBD1 (6 bases). V dropped 5 bases and J dropped 5 bases, with 15 bases sitting between them. CDR1 MNHNS and CDR2 SASEGT come from the germline V gene. The CDR3 runs 14 residues. CDR3 protein: CASSTPGTWTEAFF. CDR3 DNA: TGTGCCAGCAGTACCCCCGGGACATGGACTGAAGCTTTCTTT.

This clonotype was seen many times. The chain joins TRBV5-1 to TRBJ1-1; perhaps TRBD1 as D (5 bases). Per the germline V gene, CDR1 is SGHRS and CDR2 is YFSETQ. This CDR3 region has 13 residues. V lost 4 bases to trimming and J lost 6 bases, with 13 bases between them. The CDR3 spells CASSGGTSAEAFF. CDR3 nucleotide sequence: TGCGCCAGCAGCGGAGGGACGAGCGCTGAAGCTTTCTTT.

Many counts were recorded for this clonotype. The V call is TRBV11-2, the J call TRBJ2-7; 8 bases align to TRBD2. Trimming cost V 0 bases and J 0 bases; bases outside gene matches: 4. The CDR3 consists of 16 residues. Germline V gene data show CDR1 as SGHAT and CDR2 as FQNNGV. The CDR3 DNA reads as TGTGCCAGCAGCTTAGAGACGGGAGGGGTCTCCTACGAGCAGTACTTC. Its protein is CASSLETGGVSYEQYF.

This clonotype was seen many times. The chain has TRBV9 and TRBJ1-1; TRBD1 might be the D (6 bases). Germline values: CDR1 SGDLS, CDR2 YYNGEE. CDR3 size: 15 residues. Trimming left V 4 bases short and J 3 bases short, with 16 bases between. CDR3 nucleotide sequence: TGTGCCAGCAGCCCCGGGGGGAGGGGGGACACTGAAGCTTTCTTT. Its translation: CASSPGGRGDTEAFF.

This clonotype was recorded at least ten times. The chain carries TRBV5-1 and TRBJ2-2; 9 nucleotides agree with TRBD1. J was trimmed by 7 bases and V by 4 bases; bases with no gene match: 8. The CDR3 length is 15 residues. Germline V gives CDR1 SGHRS, CDR2 YFSETQ. The CDR3 loop is CASSPGQGWDGELFF. The DNA for the CDR3 is TGCGCCAGCAGCCCGGGACAGGGTTGGGACGGGGAGCTGTTTTTT. The whole variable domain, remainder taken from reference TRBV5-1 and TRBJ2-2, is KAGVTQTPRYLIKTRGQQVTLSCSPISGHRSVSWYQQTPGQGLQFLFEYFSETQRNKGNFPGRFSGRQFSNSRSEMNVSTLELGDSALYLCASSPGQGWDGELFFGEGSRLTVL.

This clonotype was counted many times. The genes are TRBV30 and TRBJ2-4, with D tentatively TRBD2 (5 bases). V was trimmed by 3 bases and J by 9 bases, leaving 15 bases between them. The CDR3 is 13 residues long. The V gene's germline CDR1 is GTSNPN and CDR2 SVGIG (reference sequence). As DNA, the CDR3 is TGTGCCTGGAGCGGCCTCGGGATGATCATTCAGTACTTC. Encoded protein: CAWSGLGMIIQYF.

This clonotype was detected ten times or more. The J gene is TRBJ2-7, the V gene TRBV6-5; D might be TRBD1 (5 bases). The V and J ends lost 2 bases and 3 bases respectively, with 8 bases between them. Germline lookup yields CDR1 MNHEY and CDR2 SVGAGI. The length of the CDR3 is 13 residues. CDR3 DNA sequence: TGTGCCAGCAGTTACAGGCAGGGCTACGAGCAGTACTTC. Translated: CASSYRQGYEQYF.

Ten or more counts support this clonotype. CDR3 protein: CASRSDRDSEGYTF. CDR3 DNA sequence: TGTGCCAGCAGATCGGACAGGGACTCCGAAGGCTACACCTTC. This chain joins TRBV6-4 and TRBJ1-2; 8 bases are a match to TRBD1. Germline trimming cut 6 bases from V and 8 bases from J; bases unmatched to any gene: 11. This CDR3 has 14 amino acids. Germline CDR1 is MRHNA and CDR2 is SNTAGT.

There are many counts of this clonotype. The chain employs TRBV12-3 or TRBV12-4 and TRBJ2-3; D unclear. The CDR3 runs 11 residues. V lost 5 bases and J lost 6, with 6 bases in between. The CDR3 loop reads CASSPSDTQYF. In nucleotides, the CDR3 is TGTGCCAGCAGTCCATCCGATACGCAGTATTTT.

This clonotype showed up many times. This chain connects TRBV7-6 to TRBJ1-1; TRBD1 might be the D (5 bases). The V gene lost 3 bases and the J gene lost 1 base, with 24 bases spanning the gap. The CDR3 contains 19 residues. The germline CDR1 and CDR2 sequences are SGHVS and FNYEAQ. The CDR3 DNA reads as TGTGCCAGCAGCTTTGGTATTTTTAGGGGCGGAACCGGGAACACTGAAGCTTTCTTT. Protein sequence: CASSFGIFRGGTGNTEAFF.